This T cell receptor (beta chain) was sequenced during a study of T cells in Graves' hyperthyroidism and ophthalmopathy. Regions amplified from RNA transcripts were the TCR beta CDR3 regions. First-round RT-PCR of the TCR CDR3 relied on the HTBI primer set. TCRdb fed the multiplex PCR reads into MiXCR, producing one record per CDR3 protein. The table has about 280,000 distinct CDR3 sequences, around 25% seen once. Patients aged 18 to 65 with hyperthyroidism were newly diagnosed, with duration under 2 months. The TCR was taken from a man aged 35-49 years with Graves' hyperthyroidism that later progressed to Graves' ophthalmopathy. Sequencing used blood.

CDR3 in amino acids: CSAKPRETYTGELFF. The CDR3 DNA reads as TGCAGTGCTAAGCCTCGGGAGACTTACACCGGGGAGCTGTTTTTT. This chain connects TRBV20-1 to TRBJ2-2; D possibly corresponds to TRBD2 (6 bases). The V end lost 4 bases, the J end lost 3 bases, and 15 bases lay between the germline ends. This CDR3 comprises 15 residues. Germline CDR1 and CDR2: DFQATT and SNEGSKA (reference sequence).